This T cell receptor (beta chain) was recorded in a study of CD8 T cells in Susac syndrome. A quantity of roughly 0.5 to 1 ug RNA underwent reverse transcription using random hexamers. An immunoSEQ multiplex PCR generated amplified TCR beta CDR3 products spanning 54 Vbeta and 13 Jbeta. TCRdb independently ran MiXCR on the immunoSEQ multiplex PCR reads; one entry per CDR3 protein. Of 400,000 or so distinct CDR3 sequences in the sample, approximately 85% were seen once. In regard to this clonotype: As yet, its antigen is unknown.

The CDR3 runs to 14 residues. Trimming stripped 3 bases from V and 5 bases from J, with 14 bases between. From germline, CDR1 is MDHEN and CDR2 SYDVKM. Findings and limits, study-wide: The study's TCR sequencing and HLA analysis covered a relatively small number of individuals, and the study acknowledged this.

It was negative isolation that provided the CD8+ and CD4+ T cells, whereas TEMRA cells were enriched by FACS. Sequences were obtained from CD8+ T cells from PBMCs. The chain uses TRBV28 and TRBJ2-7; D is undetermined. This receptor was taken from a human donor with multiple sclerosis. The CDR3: CASSFALGQDEQYF. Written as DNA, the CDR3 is TGTGCCAGCAGTTTCGCCCTAGGTCAGGACGAGCAGTACTTC.